This T cell receptor beta chain was sequenced for a study of graft-versus-host responses after intestinal transplantation. Study background: Isolated intestinal, liver-intestinal, or multivisceral transplants were what recipients had.

Germline V gives CDR1 ENHRY, CDR2 SYGVKD. CDR3 size: 15 residues. V was clipped by 3 bases and J by 6 bases, with 16 bases between them. Regarding this clone: Its antigen is unidentified.

Sequenced by immunoSEQ multiplex PCR; TCRdb stores in-frame clones only, minus some. Of almost 85,000 clones in the sample, about nine tenths were seen once. Specimen: unstimulated CD4+ T cells sorted from spleen or lymph node cells, collected before intestinal transplant. This receptor was obtained from a human donor who received an intestinal transplant. The chain links TRBV10-3 to TRBJ2-3, with TRBD2 as a possible D gene (7 bases). The CDR3: CAISDGGPGVDTQYF. Written as DNA, the CDR3 is TGTGCCATCAGTGACGGGGGGCCGGGGGTCGATACGCAGTATTTT.